This TCR beta chain was sequenced for a study of post-analysis software for immune sequencing data. Overall study context: Included courses were relapsing-remitting and secondary progressive multiple sclerosis; progressive-relapsing multiple sclerosis was also included.

Unique molecular identifiers featured in each of the TCR beta cDNA libraries. Input of about 0.95 to 10 million T cells yielded 500,000 to 650,000 cDNA molecules. TCRdb processed the PCR reads anew with MiXCR; each CDR3 protein has one entry. The sample yields 400,000 to 500,000 distinct CDR3 sequences, 39% seen once. Sequencing used blood. The TCR comes from a girl aged 2 to 10 with multiple sclerosis.

This CDR3 is CASSQDAAQGLFYEQYF. DNA of the CDR3: TGTGCCAGCAGCCAAGATGCAGCGCAGGGCCTTTTCTACGAGCAGTACTTC. J is TRBJ2-7 and V is TRBV14, with TRBD1 as a possible D gene (5 bases). This CDR3 spans 17 amino acids. V lost 0 bases and J 3 bases, leaving 18 bases between the germline ends. Germline CDR1 and CDR2: SGHDN and FVKESK.